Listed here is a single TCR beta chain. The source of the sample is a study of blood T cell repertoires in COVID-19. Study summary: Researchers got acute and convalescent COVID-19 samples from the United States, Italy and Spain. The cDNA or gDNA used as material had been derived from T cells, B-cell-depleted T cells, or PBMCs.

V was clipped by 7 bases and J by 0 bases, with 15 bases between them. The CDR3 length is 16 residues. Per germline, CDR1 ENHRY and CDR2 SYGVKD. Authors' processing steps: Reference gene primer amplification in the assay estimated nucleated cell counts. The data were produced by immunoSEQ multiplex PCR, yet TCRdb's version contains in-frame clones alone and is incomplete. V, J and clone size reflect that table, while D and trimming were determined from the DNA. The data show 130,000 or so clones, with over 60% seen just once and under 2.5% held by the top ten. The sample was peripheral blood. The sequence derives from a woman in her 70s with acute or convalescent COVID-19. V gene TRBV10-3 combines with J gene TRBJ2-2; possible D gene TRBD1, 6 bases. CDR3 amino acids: CAINPGVSANTGELFF. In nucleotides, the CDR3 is TGTGCCATCAACCCAGGGGTTTCCGCGAACACCGGGGAGCTGTTTTTT.